The 20 T cell receptor beta chains reported below all come from one sample, sequenced in a study of PD-1 blockade in classical Hodgkin lymphoma (dated by TCRdb to 2018 to 2020). The protocol used for the library was the immunoSEQ multiplex PCR assay. TCRdb re-hosts the immuneACCESS table, in-frame sequences only. Its copies lack some clones; in the studies checked, an unresolved V gene accounts for under half of them, and the cause for the rest is not known. The sample yields 70,000 or so clones; about 92% were counted once. Of the sample, approximately 8.1% falls within the top ten clones. What this sample's time point label stands for: cycle 1 day 1 (C1D1), immediately before nivolumab initiation. Relapse after autologous stem cell transplantation had occurred in all trial patients, and cohorts A, B and C were distinguished by prior brentuximab vedotin exposure. The sequencing used peripheral blood mononuclear cells (PBMCs), collected at baseline. The receptors stem from a human donor with classical Hodgkin lymphoma.

This clone was recorded once. The chain is built from TRBV28 and TRBJ2-7, with 8 bases aligning to TRBD2. V gave up 6 bases and J gave up 5 bases; unmatched junction bases: 6. The CDR3 contains 13 residues. Germline CDR1 reads MDHEN; CDR2 reads SYDVKM. The CDR3 loop reads CASSGRGKNEQYF. CDR3 DNA sequence: TGTGCCAGCAGCGGGAGGGGCAAGAACGAGCAGTACTTC. Drawing the rest from reference TRBV28 and TRBJ2-7, the complete variable domain is DVKVTQSSRYLVKRTGEKVFLECVQDMDHENMFWYRQDPGLGLRLIYFSYDVKMKEKGDIPEGYSVSREKKERFSLILESASTNQTSMYLCASSGRGKNEQYFGPGTRLTVT.

This clone has only a few counts. J is TRBJ2-1 and V is TRBV9; D possibly corresponds to TRBD1 (6 bases). CDR1 and CDR2 (germline): SGDLS, YYNGEE. This CDR3 is built from 13 residues. V was trimmed by 3 bases and J by 6 bases, leaving 10 bases between them. This CDR3 reads CASSGQVVNEQFF. The CDR3 region has the DNA TGTGCCAGCAGCGGACAGGTGGTCAATGAGCAGTTCTTC.

V gene TRBV12-5 combines with J gene TRBJ1-5, with no clear D. Trimming cost V 0 bases and J 9 bases, with 6 bases left between them. This CDR3 has 12 residues. Germline V gives CDR1 LGHNT, CDR2 FRNRAP. Here the CDR3 reads CASGLVPWPQHF. DNA for the CDR3: TGTGCTAGTGGTTTGGTACCCTGGCCCCAGCATTTT.

The genes are TRBV5-6 and TRBJ2-2; D uncertain. Per the germline V gene, CDR1 is SGHDT and CDR2 is YYEEEE. The germline V and J ends were trimmed by 0 bases and 1 base, with 7 bases remaining between them. The CDR3 is 15 amino acids. The CDR3, as DNA: TGTGCCAGCAGCTTGGGGGGAAGGAACACCGGGGAGCTGTTTTTT. Translation gives CASSLGGRNTGELFF.

The gene calls are TRBV10-1 and TRBJ2-4; D is possibly TRBD1 (5 bases). Trimming cost V 2 bases and J 7 bases, with 9 bases left between them. The length of the CDR3 is 13 residues. CDR1 is WNHNN, CDR2 SYGVQD, per germline (reference sequence). The CDR3 spells CASSEQGVNIQYF. The CDR3 nucleotides read TGCGCCAGCAGTGAGCAAGGGGTGAACATTCAGTACTTC.

The V and J genes are TRBV7-3 and TRBJ2-1; D could derive from TRBD1 or TRBD2 (5 bases each). V was trimmed by 5 bases and J by 7 bases, leaving 18 bases between them. Germline CDR1 reads SGHTA; CDR2 reads FQGTGA. This CDR3 has 15 amino acids. The CDR3 loop is CASSLGVAGTNEQFF. CDR3 bases: TGTGCCAGCAGCCTGGGGGTGGCCGGTACTAATGAGCAGTTCTTC.

This clone came up once. The rearrangement uses TRBV7-9 and TRBJ2-1; 7 positions match TRBD1. Germline CDR1 SEHNR, CDR2 FQNEAQ (reference sequence). The trim removed 5 bases at V and 2 bases at J, leaving 6 bases unmatched. The CDR3 runs to 15 residues. CDR3 nucleotides: TGTGCCAGCAGCGTCGGGACAGTAACCTACAATGAGCAGTTCTTC. It yields the protein CASSVGTVTYNEQFF.

DNA of the CDR3: TGTGCCAGCAGTTTACCCGGGTATAGGACTGAAGCTTTCTTT. Protein: CASSLPGYRTEAFF. The gene calls are TRBV28 and TRBJ1-1; no firm D call. This CDR3 is 14 amino acids long. Trimming left V 2 bases short and J 5 bases short, with 12 bases between. Per germline, CDR1 MDHEN and CDR2 SYDVKM. Drawing the rest from reference TRBV28 and TRBJ1-1, the complete variable domain is DVKVTQSSRYLVKRTGEKVFLECVQDMDHENMFWYRQDPGLGLRLIYFSYDVKMKEKGDIPEGYSVSREKKERFSLILESASTNQTSMYLCASSLPGYRTEAFFGQGTRLTVV.

The J gene is TRBJ2-7, the V gene TRBV4-3, with 7 bases fitting TRBD2. The CDR3 has 15 residues. Unmatched junction bases numbered 7, after V lost 0 bases and J lost 5 bases. CDR1 and CDR2 from the germline V gene are LGHNA and YSLEER. DNA of the CDR3: TGCGCCAGCAGCCAAGATTCAGCGGGACGCGACGAGCAGTACTTC. Protein: CASSQDSAGRDEQYF.

This sequence joins TRBV7-6 and TRBJ2-1, with D possibly matching TRBD2 (7 bases). The CDR3 has 17 amino acids. The V gene's germline CDR1 is SGHVS and CDR2 FNYEAQ. Trimming took off 0 bases at V and 8 bases at J, with 20 bases between the two ends. The CDR3 DNA reads TGTGCCAGCAGCTTAGCGTGGGTGGGAGGGGGTCCTGATGAGCAGTTCTTC. Translated, it gives CASSLAWVGGGPDEQFF.

This chain joins TRBV2 and TRBJ1-5, with 10 bases lining up with TRBD1. Trimming removed 6 bases from V and 1 base from J; junction bases left unmatched: 3. Germline-derived CDR1 and CDR2 are SNHLY and FYNNEI. CDR3 length: 15 amino acids. The CDR3: CASRRTGGSNQPQHF. The CDR3 DNA sequence: TGTGCCAGCAGGAGGACAGGGGGGAGCAATCAGCCCCAGCATTTT.

The gene calls are TRBV28 and TRBJ1-2; D might be TRBD1 (6 bases). The CDR3 contains 14 residues. CDR1 is MDHEN, CDR2 SYDVKM, per germline. Trimming stripped 6 bases from V and 4 bases from J, with 15 bases between. CDR3 protein: CASRFSGQLYGYTF. CDR3 in DNA: TGTGCCAGCAGGTTCTCTGGACAGCTCTATGGCTACACCTTC.

The CDR3 DNA sequence: TGTGCCAGCAGCGTAGCCGGGCCCCGTTACAATGAGCAGTTCTTC. Amino acid sequence: CASSVAGPRYNEQFF. The V call is TRBV9, the J call TRBJ2-1, with D unresolved. V lost 0 bases and J 4 bases, leaving 11 bases between the germline ends. The length of the CDR3 is 15 residues. The germline V gene encodes CDR1 SGDLS and CDR2 YYNGEE.

The chain links TRBV6-4 to TRBJ2-3, with TRBD1 matching over 9 bases. This CDR3 region has 18 residues. The V segment lost 4 bases and the J segment 1 base; nucleotides outside the gene matches: 12. CDR1 MRHNA and CDR2 SNTAGT come from the germline V gene. CDR3 protein: CASSVRDRDLSRTDTQYF. The CDR3 DNA sequence: TGTGCCAGCAGTGTCCGGGACAGGGACCTGAGTCGCACAGATACGCAGTATTTT.

This chain uses TRBV30 with TRBJ1-2; unclear D gene. The CDR3 runs 11 residues. Looked up from germline, CDR1 is GTSNPN and CDR2 is SVGIG (reference sequence). The V end was cut by 4 bases, the J end by 6 bases, with 9 bases between. The DNA of the CDR3 is TGTGCCTGGAACGAGGGAAATGGCTACACCTTC. Encoded protein: CAWNEGNGYTF. The complete variable domain, with remaining parts taken from reference TRBV30 and TRBJ1-2, reads SQTIHQWPATLVQPVGSPLSLECTVEGTSNPNLYWYRQAAGRGLQLLFYSVGIGQISSEVPQNLSASRPQDRQFILSSKKLLLSDSGFYLCAWNEGNGYTFGSGTRLTVV.

The chain has TRBV4-3 and TRBJ2-7; D unresolved. This CDR3 contains 15 residues. The V end was cut by 0 bases, the J end by 4 bases, with 13 bases between. CDR1 is LGHNA, CDR2 YSLEER, per germline. The CDR3 region is CASSQDRAAFYEQYF. CDR3 coding DNA: TGCGCCAGCAGCCAAGATAGGGCAGCATTTTACGAGCAGTACTTC.

The chain recombines TRBV5-6 with TRBJ1-4; 7 bases align to TRBD1. V shed 0 bases, J shed 6 bases, and the junction held 8 bases outside the gene matches. The length of the CDR3 is 16 residues. Germline CDR1 reads SGHDT; CDR2 reads YYEEEE. The CDR3 nucleotides read TGTGCCAGCAGCTTGGAACAGGGGCGTGTGGATGAAAAACTGTTTTTT. The encoded protein is CASSLEQGRVDEKLFF.

The gene calls are TRBV15 and TRBJ2-1, with D maybe TRBD1 (6 bases). Trimming left V 3 bases short and J 4 bases short, with 13 bases between. The length of the CDR3 is 15 residues. Germline-derived CDR1 and CDR2 are LNHNV and YYDKDF (reference sequence). CDR3 sequence (DNA): TGTGCCACCAGCAGCGGCAAGGGGGTATACAATGAGCAGTTCTTC. Protein product: CATSSGKGVYNEQFF. The full variable domain, rest sourced from reference TRBV15 and TRBJ2-1, is DAMVIQNPRYQVTQFGKPVTLSCSQTLNHNVMYWYQQKSSQAPKLLFHYYDKDFNNEADTPDNFQSRRPNTSFCFLDIRSPGLGDTAMYLCATSSGKGVYNEQFFGPGTRLTVL.

The chain uses TRBV9 and TRBJ2-2, with TRBD2 matching over 12 bases. This CDR3 comprises 17 residues. J lost 0 bases, V lost 6 bases, and 6 bases had no gene match. Germline values: CDR1 SGDLS, CDR2 YYNGEE. In nucleotides, the CDR3 is TGTGCCAGCACCAAGACTAGCGGGAGTACGAACACCGGGGAGCTGTTTTTT. Translation gives CASTKTSGSTNTGELFF.

This CDR3 reads CASSFTIGGDGNQPQHF. The CDR3 bases are TGTGCCAGCAGCTTCACAATCGGGGGGGACGGCAATCAGCCCCAGCATTTT. The chain uses TRBV7-9 and TRBJ1-5; weak D call: TRBD1 (5 bases). Germline values: CDR1 SEHNR, CDR2 FQNEAQ (reference sequence). Between the trimmed V and J ends, which lost 3 bases and 2 bases, there was a span of 17 bases. There are 17 residues in the CDR3.